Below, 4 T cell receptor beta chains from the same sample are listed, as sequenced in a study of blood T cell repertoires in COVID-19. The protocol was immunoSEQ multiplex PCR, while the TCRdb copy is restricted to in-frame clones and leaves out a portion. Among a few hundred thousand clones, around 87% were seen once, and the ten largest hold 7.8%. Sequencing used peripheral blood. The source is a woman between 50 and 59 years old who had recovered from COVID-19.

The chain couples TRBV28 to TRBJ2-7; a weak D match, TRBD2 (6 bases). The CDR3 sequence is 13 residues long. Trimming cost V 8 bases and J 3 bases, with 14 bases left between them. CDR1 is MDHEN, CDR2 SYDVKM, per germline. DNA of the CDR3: TGTGCCAGCGGATCGACTAGTTTCTACGAGCAGTACTTC. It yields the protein CASGSTSFYEQYF.

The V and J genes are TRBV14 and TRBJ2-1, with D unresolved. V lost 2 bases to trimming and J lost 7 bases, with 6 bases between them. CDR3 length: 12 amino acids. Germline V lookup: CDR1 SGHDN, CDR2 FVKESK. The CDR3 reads CASSQSVNEQFF. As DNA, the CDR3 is TGTGCCAGCAGCCAATCAGTTAATGAGCAGTTCTTC.

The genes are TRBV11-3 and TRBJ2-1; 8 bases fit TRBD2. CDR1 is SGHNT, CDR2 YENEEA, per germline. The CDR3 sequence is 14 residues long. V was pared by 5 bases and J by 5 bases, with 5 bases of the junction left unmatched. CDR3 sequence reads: CASSTGGAHNEQFF. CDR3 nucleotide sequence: TGTGCCAGCAGCACCGGGGGGGCCCACAATGAGCAGTTCTTC.

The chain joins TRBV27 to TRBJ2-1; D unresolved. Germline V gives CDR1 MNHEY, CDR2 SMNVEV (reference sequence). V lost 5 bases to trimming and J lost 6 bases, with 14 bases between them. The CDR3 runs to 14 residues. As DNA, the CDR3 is TGTGCCAGCAGTAATACCCCTCCGGGCAATGAGCAGTTCTTC. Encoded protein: CASSNTPPGNEQFF.